The 14 T cell receptor beta chains in this list originate from one sample, sequenced in a study of CD8 T cells in Susac syndrome. RNA amounts of roughly 0.45 to 1 ug underwent reverse transcription with random hexamers. MiXCR was run by TCRdb on the immunoSEQ multiplex PCR reads, yielding one entry per CDR3 protein. This table has around 270,000 distinct CDR3 sequences, approximately 91% appearing once. Source material: CD8+ T cells from PBMCs. Every receptor here comes from a human donor with multiple sclerosis.

The chain carries TRBV27 and TRBJ2-5; TRBD1 is a possible D gene (5 bases). Deletions cut 1 base from V and 4 bases from J, with 13 bases between. Germline V lookup: CDR1 MNHEY, CDR2 SMNVEV (reference sequence). The CDR3 has 15 residues. The CDR3 is CASSLWSGPAETQYF. CDR3 nucleotides: TGTGCCAGCAGTTTATGGTCAGGGCCAGCAGAGACCCAGTACTTC.

This sequence joins TRBV19 and TRBJ2-5; D is possibly TRBD1 (8 bases). The CDR3 length is 13 residues. Germline V gene lookup returns CDR1 LNHDA and CDR2 SQIVND (reference sequence). With 8 bases removed from V and 3 bases from J, the gap between germline ends came to 13 bases. The CDR3: CASGGGQEETQYF. In nucleotides, the CDR3 is TGTGCCAGTGGGGGGGGACAGGAAGAGACCCAGTACTTC.

The V gene is TRBV20-1, the J gene TRBJ1-1, with 8 bases aligning to TRBD1. Germline CDR1 reads DFQATT; CDR2 reads SNEGSKA (reference sequence). Germline trimming cut 4 bases from V and 1 base from J; bases unmatched to any gene: 5. There are 14 residues in the CDR3. The CDR3 region has the DNA TGCAGTGCTACCGGACAGGGCGGGAACACTGAAGCTTTCTTT. Translated: CSATGQGGNTEAFF.

J is TRBJ2-7 and V is TRBV27; D uncertain. Looked up from germline, CDR1 is MNHEY and CDR2 is SMNVEV (reference sequence). The CDR3 is made up of 13 amino acids. V was shortened by 4 bases and J by 3 bases, with 10 bases between the two germline ends. As DNA, the CDR3 is TGTGCCAGCAGTTCAAGGGCTAACTACGAGCAGTACTTC. Its translation: CASSSRANYEQYF.

In its sample, this clonotype was seen once. The V gene is TRBV20-1, the J gene TRBJ2-3; 9 nucleotides align to TRBD2. The germline gives CDR1 DFQATT, CDR2 SNEGSKA (reference sequence). The CDR3 has 20 residues. Germline trimming cut 0 bases from V and 2 bases from J; bases unmatched to any gene: 18. In DNA, the CDR3 is TGCAGTGCTAGAGACCCCGGGCGGGAGGGCCCTTCGGGGTCCACAGATACGCAGTATTTT. It is translated as CSARDPGREGPSGSTDTQYF.

This clonotype has just one count. V gene TRBV7-9 combines with J gene TRBJ2-7; the D is unclear. V was cut by 1 base and J by 0 bases, with 13 bases left in between. Germline V gives CDR1 SEHNR, CDR2 FQNEAQ (reference sequence). The CDR3 is made up of 16 amino acids. The CDR3 protein is CASSLDPPSSSYEQYF. The CDR3 DNA reads as TGTGCCAGCAGCTTAGACCCTCCTTCAAGCTCCTACGAGCAGTACTTC.

The CDR3 sequence is CASSPVGSQISGNTIYF. DNA of the CDR3: TGTGCCAGCAGCCCGGTGGGCAGCCAGATCTCTGGAAACACCATATATTTT. The chain links TRBV9 to TRBJ1-3; unclear D gene. Trimming cost V 4 bases and J 0 bases, with 17 bases left between them. This CDR3 is built from 17 residues. From germline, CDR1 is SGDLS and CDR2 YYNGEE.

This chain connects TRBV13 to TRBJ1-4, with D perhaps TRBD1 (6 bases). Between the trimmed V and J ends, which lost 7 bases and 7 bases, there was a span of 13 bases. The CDR3 runs to 13 residues. CDR1 is PRHDT and CDR2 is FYEKMQ in the germline V gene (reference sequence). The CDR3 DNA follows: TGTGCCAGCATGGGGGCAAGACGTGAAAAACTGTTTTTT. Translated: CASMGARREKLFF.

This chain links TRBV6-5 with TRBJ2-1; 8 bases fit TRBD1. The CDR3 spans 16 residues. The junction had 13 bases not matched to a gene; V was cut back by 4 bases and J by 8 bases. CDR1 and CDR2 (germline): MNHEY, SVGAGI. The CDR3 here is CASSSRTGSWLDEQFF. CDR3 in DNA: TGTGCCAGCAGTTCTCGGACAGGGTCTTGGCTAGATGAGCAGTTCTTC.

The chain uses TRBV4-3 and TRBJ2-1, with 8 bases identical to TRBD2. V was clipped by 0 bases and J by 5 bases; unmatched bases: 9. Germline-derived CDR1 and CDR2 are LGHNA and YSLEER. The CDR3 loop spans 17 amino acids. CDR3 amino acids: CASSQDRGGGRNNEQFF. The CDR3 nucleotides read TGCGCCAGCAGCCAAGATCGAGGCGGGGGGCGTAACAATGAGCAGTTCTTC.

This chain joins TRBV3-1 and TRBJ2-7; D possibly matches TRBD1 or TRBD2 (6 bases each). Per germline, CDR1 LGHDT and CDR2 YNNKEL (reference sequence). Between the trimmed V and J ends, which lost 4 bases and 5 bases, there was a span of 24 bases. The CDR3 covers 17 residues. The CDR3 is CASSPRGGGGGRNEQYF. In nucleotides, the CDR3 is TGTGCCAGCAGCCCCCGCGGCGGTGGAGGGGGGCGGAACGAGCAGTACTTC.

The chain uses TRBV6-5 and TRBJ1-5; 9 bases are a match to TRBD1. Trimming took 4 bases from V and 6 from J; bases not matched to a gene: 7. CDR1 and CDR2 from the germline V gene are MNHEY and SVGAGI. The CDR3 has 15 residues. The CDR3 region is CASSSDRGLRQPQHF. In DNA, the CDR3 is TGTGCCAGCAGTTCGGACAGGGGATTGCGTCAGCCCCAGCATTTT.

This clonotype came up a few times. This rearrangement joins TRBV5-6 to TRBJ1-1, with TRBD1 as a possible D gene (5 bases). Trimming pared 2 bases from V and 0 bases from J, leaving 8 bases between. Germline V gene data show CDR1 as SGHDT and CDR2 as YYEEEE. This CDR3 contains 14 residues. For the CDR3, the DNA is TGTGCCAGCAGCTTATTCAGGGTGAACACTGAAGCTTTCTTT. Residues: CASSLFRVNTEAFF. Looking up the rest from reference TRBV5-6 and TRBJ1-1 gives the full variable domain: DAGVTQSPTHLIKTRGQQVTLRCSPKSGHDTVSWYQQALGQGPQFIFQYYEEEERQRGNFPDRFSGHQFPNYSSELNVNALLLGDSALYLCASSLFRVNTEAFFGQGTRLTVV.

The chain carries TRBV28 and TRBJ2-7, with no clear D. Trimming removed 3 bases from V and 2 bases from J, with 20 bases in between. The CDR3 totals 17 residues. Germline CDR1 and CDR2: MDHEN and SYDVKM. The CDR3 spells CASSFPPPLAPAYEQYF. The CDR3 DNA follows: TGTGCCAGCAGTTTTCCCCCCCCTCTCGCCCCGGCCTACGAGCAGTACTTC. Complete variable domain (other parts from reference TRBV28 and TRBJ2-7): DVKVTQSSRYLVKRTGEKVFLECVQDMDHENMFWYRQDPGLGLRLIYFSYDVKMKEKGDIPEGYSVSREKKERFSLILESASTNQTSMYLCASSFPPPLAPAYEQYFGPGTRLTVT.